Listed below are T cell receptor beta chains from one sample, sequenced in a study of identical twins. TCRdb recomputed calls from the 5' RACE reads with MiXCR, one row per CDR3 protein. This table holds around 960,000 distinct CDR3 sequences, roughly 12% found once. This sample was also put to use in a study of yellow fever vaccine responses in identical twins.

Sequencing input: PBMCs. The receptors originated from a woman aged 18-29 years in good health. Each CDR3 is given with its conserved first and last residue. D genes are given only for firm matches.

TRBV4-1,TRBJ1-5,TRBD1,CASSQESTGGSQPQHF
TRBV29-1,TRBJ2-1,TRBD2,CSGTSGVYNEQFF
TRBV11-3,TRBJ1-1,TRBD1,CASSLIQGLSEAFF
TRBV6-4,TRBJ1-3,-,CASSYRDLPGNTIYF
TRBV28,TRBJ1-6,-,CASSDKRTASSYNSPLHF
TRBV6-1,TRBJ2-7,TRBD2,CASSPGLAGGEQYF
TRBV18,TRBJ2-3,-,CASSSSSAQDTQYF
TRBV9,TRBJ2-7,TRBD1,CASSALTGGGEQYF
TRBV7-3,TRBJ2-1,TRBD2,CASSSEPGLAGRSSYNEQFF
TRBV28,TRBJ1-3,-,CASSLAGFSGNTIYF
TRBV5-1,TRBJ1-1,-,CASSPDTGTFSDVFF
TRBV9,TRBJ1-5,-,CASSLGTEAHQPQHF
TRBV28,TRBJ2-5,-,CASSLASSGRKTQYF
TRBV5-1,TRBJ2-1,-,CASGPGTYTDEQFF
TRBV20-1,TRBJ2-6,TRBD1,CSARGQGITGANVLTF
TRBV11-2,TRBJ2-3,TRBD2,CASSHPTSGRGDTQYF
TRBV10-3,TRBJ2-2,-,CAISDQRDTGELFF
TRBV5-1,TRBJ1-1,-,CASSLDTGNTEAFF
TRBV5-1,TRBJ1-2,-,CASSLSGEANYGYTF
TRBV6-1,TRBJ1-1,-,CASSERWEAFF
TRBV5-4,TRBJ2-1,TRBD1,CASSVQGATYNEQFF
TRBV5-5,TRBJ1-5,TRBD1,CASSPRQGSGDNQPQHF